These 9 T cell receptor beta chains originate from one sample sequenced in a study of graft-versus-host responses after intestinal transplantation. Their specific antigens are unknown. Assay used: immunoSEQ multiplex PCR; TCRdb lists only in-frame clones, some missing. This table has about 110,000 clones, around 93% appearing once. The sequenced sample was unstimulated CD8+ T cells sorted from spleen or lymph node cells, obtained before intestinal transplant. These receptor sequences come from a human donor who received an intestinal transplant.

The genes are TRBV7-9 and TRBJ1-4; D not certain. V was pared by 5 bases and J by 8 bases, with 15 bases between. The germline V gene encodes CDR1 SEHNR and CDR2 FQNEAQ (reference sequence). The CDR3 runs to 14 residues. CDR3 nucleotides: TGTGCCAGCAGCCGAGAGGTGGTAGAAGAAAAACTGTTTTTT. It encodes CASSREVVEEKLFF.

The sample holds one count of this clone. The rearrangement uses TRBV27 and TRBJ2-7; D is perhaps TRBD2 (5 bases). In germline, CDR1 is MNHEY, CDR2 SMNVEV (reference sequence). There are 16 residues in the CDR3. V lost 4 bases and J 1 base, leaving 17 bases between the germline ends. CDR3 nucleotides: TGTGCCAGCAGTTACCTCGATCGGGAAGGGTCCTACGAGCAGTACTTC. Translated: CASSYLDREGSYEQYF.

This sequence joins TRBV9 and TRBJ2-1; 12 bases line up with TRBD2. This CDR3 comprises 18 residues. Germline V gives CDR1 SGDLS, CDR2 YYNGEE. V was clipped by 0 bases and J by 8 bases; unmatched bases: 12. The DNA for the CDR3 is TGTGCCAGCAGCGTAGGGGGAGTAGGGACTAGCGGGTTCGATGAGCAGTTCTTC. Protein sequence: CASSVGGVGTSGFDEQFF. Complete variable domain (other parts from reference TRBV9 and TRBJ2-1): DSGVTQTPKHLITATGQRVTLRCSPRSGDLSVYWYQQSLDQGLQFLIQYYNGEERAKGNILERFSAQQFPDLHSELNLSSLELGDSALYFCASSVGGVGTSGFDEQFFGPGTRLTVL.

This clone was counted a single time. The chain employs TRBV6-1 and TRBJ1-1, with 7 bases that match TRBD1. This CDR3 is built from 13 residues. The germline gives CDR1 MNHNS, CDR2 SASEGT. With V trimmed by 8 bases and J by 0 bases, 3 bases remained unmatched. In DNA form, the CDR3 reads TGTGCCAGCCCCAGGGGGATGAACACTGAAGCTTTCTTT. It translates to CASPRGMNTEAFF.

This rearrangement joins TRBV9 to TRBJ2-1, with TRBD2 as a possible D gene (6 bases). Germline V gene data show CDR1 as SGDLS and CDR2 as YYNGEE. The CDR3 is 13 residues long. Trimming removed 4 bases at V and 9 bases at J, with 14 bases between. The CDR3 bases are TGTGCCAGCAGCCCCGGCGGGGATGGTGAGCAGTTCTTC. Translating gives CASSPGGDGEQFF.

The CDR3 loop reads CASSEDFAGGRNQPQHF. The CDR3 DNA sequence: TGTGCCAGCAGTGAAGATTTTGCCGGGGGGCGCAATCAGCCCCAGCATTTT. This sequence joins TRBV2 and TRBJ1-5; tentatively, D is TRBD1 (6 bases). Per the germline V gene, CDR1 is SNHLY and CDR2 is FYNNEI. CDR3 length: 17 amino acids. V was shortened by 1 base and J by 2 bases, with 15 bases between the two germline ends.

This rearrangement joins TRBV5-4 to TRBJ1-2, with D hard to call. The germline V gene has CDR1 SGHNT and CDR2 YYREEE (reference sequence). The CDR3 is 16 amino acids. V dropped 4 bases and J dropped 3 bases, with 19 bases sitting between them. The CDR3 loop is CASSPNPSGAYYGYTF. CDR3 DNA sequence: TGTGCCAGCAGCCCCAACCCGAGCGGAGCTTACTATGGCTACACCTTC.

This chain links TRBV16 with TRBJ2-3; D remains unclear. CDR1 and CDR2 from the germline V gene are KGHSY and FQNENV. V lost 3 bases, J lost 2 bases, and 12 bases lay in between. The CDR3 loop spans 15 amino acids. DNA for the CDR3: TGTGCCAGCAGCCATGGGGTCCGGAACACAGATACGCAGTATTTT. Protein product: CASSHGVRNTDTQYF.

The chain has TRBV19 and TRBJ2-1; 7 bases are a match to TRBD2. The CDR3 is made up of 15 amino acids. Germline values: CDR1 LNHDA, CDR2 SQIVND (reference sequence). V shed 6 bases, J shed 5 bases, and the junction held 10 bases outside the gene matches. The CDR3 DNA is TGTGCCAGTAGCCCTGAGGCTAGCGGAAACAATGAGCAGTTCTTC. This translates into CASSPEASGNNEQFF. The whole variable domain, remainder taken from reference TRBV19 and TRBJ2-1, is DGGITQSPKYLFRKEGQNVTLSCEQNLNHDAMYWYRQDPGQGLRLIYYSQIVNDFQKGDIAEGYSVSREKKESFPLTVTSAQKNPTAFYLCASSPEASGNNEQFFGPGTRLTVL.